The rows below give T cell receptor beta chains drawn from one sample of a study of T cells in Graves' hyperthyroidism and ophthalmopathy. TCRdb itself ran the multiplex PCR reads through MiXCR, one entry per CDR3 protein. The data contain about 640,000 distinct CDR3 sequences, less than 25% of them singletons. The sequencing sample was made of blood. The receptors derive from a man aged 30 to 45 with Graves' ophthalmopathy. CDR3s include the opening cysteine and the closing phenylalanine or tryptophan. The D gene is left open where the match is weak. Size tells how often a clone was seen (once, few, many) or the class of an expanded clone, and some rows leave it out.

few,TRBV29-1,TRBJ2-3,.,CSVEGEAQYF,TGCAGCGTTGAAGGAGAGGCGCAGTATTTT
many,TRBV5-1,TRBJ2-1,.,CASSLPGTGVNEQFF,TGCGCCAGCAGCTTGCCAGGGACCGGCGTCAATGAGCAGTTCTTC
many,TRBV6-2/TRBV6-3,TRBJ1-1,.,CASSYSPLMNTEAFF,TGTGCCAGCAGTTACTCTCCGCTGATGAACACTGAAGCTTTCTTT
few,TRBV27,TRBJ2-1,TRBD2,CASRPPTSLWNEQFF,TGTGCCAGCAGACCCCCGACTAGCTTATGGAATGAGCAGTTCTTC
.,TRBV6-5,TRBJ1-5,.,CASSYSPQHF,TGTGCCAGCAGTTACAGTCCCCAGCATTTT
few,TRBV29-1,TRBJ1-4,.,CSAQAGEKLFF,TGCAGCGCCCAGGCTGGAGAAAAACTGTTTTTT
.,TRBV3-1,TRBJ2-5,.,CASSQGWDRETQYF,TGTGCCAGCAGCCAAGGTTGGGACCGGGAGACCCAGTACTTC
.,TRBV7-2,TRBJ1-2,TRBD1,CASSPGQAPAINGYTF,TGTGCCAGCAGCCCCGGACAGGCTCCCGCTATCAATGGCTACACCTTC
.,TRBV6-6,TRBJ2-7,.,CASSYSRHYEQYF,TGTGCCAGCAGTTACTCAAGGCATTACGAGCAGTACTTC
many,TRBV28,TRBJ2-1,.,CASSYEQFF,TGTGCCAGCAGTTACGAGCAGTTCTTC
.,TRBV28,TRBJ2-3,.,CASRPYSGTDTQYF,TGTGCCAGCAGACCTTATTCTGGCACAGATACGCAGTATTTT